The rows below give T cell receptor beta chains drawn from one sample of a study of OX40 agonist ivuxolimab in advanced cancers. Method: immunoSEQ multiplex PCR; TCRdb's copy keeps in-frame clones and lacks some. The sample lists 35,000 to 45,000 clones; 70% to 85% were seen once. Material: CD4+ or CD8+ T cells sorted from blood, obtained in a trial of the OX40 agonist ivuxolimab. These receptors all stem from an adult with an advanced solid tumor such as melanoma, head and neck, liver or kidney cancer. Each CDR3 is given with its conserved first and last residue. Each record gives: D gene, clone size, V gene, J gene, CDR3 DNA, CDR3 protein. D genes are given only for firm matches. Some rows mark clone size as missing; the rest say once, few, many or name a class of expanded clone.

>-|-|TRBV7-9|TRBJ2-3
TGTGCCAGCAGCTTAAGCGATACGCAGTATTTT
CASSLSDTQYF
>-|-|TRBV27|TRBJ1-5
TGTGCCAGCAGGAGGGGAGAACAGCCCCAGCATTTT
CASRRGEQPQHF
>TRBD1|-|TRBV6-6|TRBJ1-6
TGTGCCAGCAGGGGACAGGGGCTCTATAATTCACCCCTCCACTTT
CASRGQGLYNSPLHF
>-|few|TRBV19|TRBJ2-3
TGTGCCAGTAGTATAGATTATGGTAGAGTGGGCACAGATACGCAGTATTTT
CASSIDYGRVGTDTQYF
>-|-|TRBV18|TRBJ1-1
TGTGCCAGCTCACTTCAGCGGCTGGGCACTGAAGCTTTCTTT
CASSLQRLGTEAFF
>-|few|TRBV10-3|TRBJ2-1
TGTGCCAGCAGGCCGGAGTATCCCTACAATGAGCAGTTCTTC
CASRPEYPYNEQFF
>TRBD1|-|TRBV11-1|TRBJ2-7
TGTGCCAGCTCCCTTATACAGGGGGCCGAGCAGTACTTC
CASSLIQGAEQYF
>-|once|TRBV30|TRBJ2-7
TGTGCCTGGTCCGCAACAGGATCCGGGGAGCAGTACTTC
CAWSATGSGEQYF
>-|-|TRBV30|TRBJ1-5
TGTGCCTGGAGTGTACGGGGGACCTGGAGGAGGGTCAATCAGCCCCAGCATTTT
CAWSVRGTWRRVNQPQHF
>TRBD1|-|TRBV5-5|TRBJ2-7
TGTGCCAGCAGCTTGGTGAGACAGGGGGCCTACGAGCAGTACTTC
CASSLVRQGAYEQYF
>-|few|TRBV28|TRBJ1-1
TGCCTTTCAGGATACCACGACGGCACTGAAGCTTTCTTT
CLSGYHDGTEAFF
>TRBD2|once|TRBV4-3|TRBJ2-3
TGCGCCAGCAGCCAAGGCGGGAGGGCTACAGATACGCAGTATTTT
CASSQGGRATDTQYF
>-|few|TRBV7-8|TRBJ1-5
TGTGCCAGCAGCTCTGCCCTTCAGCCCCAGCATTTT
CASSSALQPQHF
>-|-|TRBV7-9|TRBJ2-2
TGTGCCAGCAGCTTAGCGGGGCCAATTGACACCGGGGAGCTGTTTTTT
CASSLAGPIDTGELFF
>-|-|TRBV5-1|TRBJ1-4
TGCGCCAGCAGCTTGGAATTTAGAAGCCCAAGAAATGAAAAACTGTTTTTT
CASSLEFRSPRNEKLFF
>TRBD1|once|TRBV2|TRBJ2-1
TGTGCCAGCAGCCTACAGGGGGCGCAAGTCTATGAGCAGTTCTTC
CASSLQGAQVYEQFF
>-|once|TRBV10-1|TRBJ1-3
TGCGCCAGCAGGAGGATCCTCCAACGCTCACCTTTT
CASRRILQRSPF
>TRBD1|once|TRBV19|TRBJ1-2
TGTGCCAGTAGTCCCGAGATTATTCAGGGGGCTAACTATGGCTACACCTTC
CASSPEIIQGANYGYTF
>TRBD2|-|TRBV28|TRBJ2-3
TGTGCCAGCAGTTTTTCCCCTAGCGGGCAGAGCACAGATACGCAGTATTTT
CASSFSPSGQSTDTQYF
>TRBD1|-|TRBV4-3|TRBJ1-2
TGCGCCAGCAGCCCTCAGGGGGCTGGGTATGGCTACACCTTC
CASSPQGAGYGYTF
>TRBD1|-|TRBV4-2|TRBJ1-1
TGTGCCAGCAGCCTCCGGGACAGGGGTTCGGGGAACACTGAAGCTTTCTTT
CASSLRDRGSGNTEAFF
>TRBD1|once|TRBV5-4|TRBJ2-1
TGTGCCAGCAGCTCTCGGACAGGGAAAAATGAGCAGTTCTTC
CASSSRTGKNEQFF
>-|-|TRBV30|TRBJ2-1
TGTGCCTGGAGTCCCGGCAATGAGCAGTTCTTC
CAWSPGNEQFF
>-|-|TRBV11-2|TRBJ2-7
TGTGCCAGCAGCTTAGGCGCCAGCTCCTACGAGCAGTACTTC
CASSLGASSYEQYF
>-|-|TRBV5-6|TRBJ2-7
TGTGCCAGCGGTCGCTGGGACGGAGTCTACGAGCAGTACTTC
CASGRWDGVYEQYF
>-|-|TRBV5-1|TRBJ2-3
TGCGCCAGCAGCTTGGCGACTCCTAGCACAGATACGCAGTATTTT
CASSLATPSTDTQYF
>TRBD1|-|TRBV10-3|TRBJ1-6
TGTGCCATCAGTCCCCAGACAGGGGAGGATACCCTCCACTTT
CAISPQTGEDTLHF
>TRBD2|few|TRBV27|TRBJ2-1
TGTGCCAGCAGTCCGCTTACTAGCGGGAGCCACCGAGAGCAGTTCTTC
CASSPLTSGSHREQFF